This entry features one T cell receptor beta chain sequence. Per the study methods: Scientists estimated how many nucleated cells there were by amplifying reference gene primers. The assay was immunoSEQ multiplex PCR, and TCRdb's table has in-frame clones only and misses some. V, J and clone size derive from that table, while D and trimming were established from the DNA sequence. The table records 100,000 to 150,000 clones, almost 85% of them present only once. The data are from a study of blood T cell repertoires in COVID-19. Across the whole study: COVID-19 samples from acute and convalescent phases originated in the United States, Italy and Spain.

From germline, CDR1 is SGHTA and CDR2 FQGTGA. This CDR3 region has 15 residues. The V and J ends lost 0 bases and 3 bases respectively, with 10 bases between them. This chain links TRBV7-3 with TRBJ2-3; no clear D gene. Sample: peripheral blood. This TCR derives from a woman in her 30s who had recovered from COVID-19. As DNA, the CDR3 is TGTGCCAGCAGCTTAACGGGCCTATCTACAGATACGCAGTATTTT. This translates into CASSLTGLSTDTQYF.